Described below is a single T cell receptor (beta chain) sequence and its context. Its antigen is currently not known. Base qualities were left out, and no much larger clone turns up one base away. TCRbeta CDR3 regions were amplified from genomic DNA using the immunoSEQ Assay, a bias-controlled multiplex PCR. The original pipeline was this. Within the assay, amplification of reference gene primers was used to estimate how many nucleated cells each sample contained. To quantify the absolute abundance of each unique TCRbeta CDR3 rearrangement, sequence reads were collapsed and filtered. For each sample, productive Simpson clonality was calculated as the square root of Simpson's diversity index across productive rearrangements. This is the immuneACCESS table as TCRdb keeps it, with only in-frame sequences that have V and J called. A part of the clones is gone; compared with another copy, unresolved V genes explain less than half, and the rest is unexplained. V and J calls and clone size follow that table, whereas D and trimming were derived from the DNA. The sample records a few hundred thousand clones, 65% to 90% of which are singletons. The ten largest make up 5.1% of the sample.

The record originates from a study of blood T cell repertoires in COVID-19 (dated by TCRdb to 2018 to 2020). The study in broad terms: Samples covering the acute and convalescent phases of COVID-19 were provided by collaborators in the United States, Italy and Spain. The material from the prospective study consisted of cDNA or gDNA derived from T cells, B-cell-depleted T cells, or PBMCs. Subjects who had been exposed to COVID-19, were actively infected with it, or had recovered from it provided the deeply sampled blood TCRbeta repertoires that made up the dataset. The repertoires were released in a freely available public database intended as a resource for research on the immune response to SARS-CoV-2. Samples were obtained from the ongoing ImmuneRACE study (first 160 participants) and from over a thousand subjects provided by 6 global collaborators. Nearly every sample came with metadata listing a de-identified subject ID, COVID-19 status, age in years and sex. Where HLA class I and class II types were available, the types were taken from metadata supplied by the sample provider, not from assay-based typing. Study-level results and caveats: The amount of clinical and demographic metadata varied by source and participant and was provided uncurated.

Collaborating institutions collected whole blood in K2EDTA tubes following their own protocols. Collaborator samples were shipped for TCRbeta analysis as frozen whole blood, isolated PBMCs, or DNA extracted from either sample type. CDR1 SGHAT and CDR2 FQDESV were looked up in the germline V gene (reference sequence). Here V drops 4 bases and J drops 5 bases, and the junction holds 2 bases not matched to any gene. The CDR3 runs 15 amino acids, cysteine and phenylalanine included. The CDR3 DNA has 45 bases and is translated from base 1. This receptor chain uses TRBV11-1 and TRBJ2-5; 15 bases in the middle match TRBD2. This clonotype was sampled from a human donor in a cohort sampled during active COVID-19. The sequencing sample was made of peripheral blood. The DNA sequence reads TGTGCCAGCAGCTCAGGACTAGCGGGAGGGGAGACCCAGTACTTC. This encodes CASSSGLAGGETQYF.